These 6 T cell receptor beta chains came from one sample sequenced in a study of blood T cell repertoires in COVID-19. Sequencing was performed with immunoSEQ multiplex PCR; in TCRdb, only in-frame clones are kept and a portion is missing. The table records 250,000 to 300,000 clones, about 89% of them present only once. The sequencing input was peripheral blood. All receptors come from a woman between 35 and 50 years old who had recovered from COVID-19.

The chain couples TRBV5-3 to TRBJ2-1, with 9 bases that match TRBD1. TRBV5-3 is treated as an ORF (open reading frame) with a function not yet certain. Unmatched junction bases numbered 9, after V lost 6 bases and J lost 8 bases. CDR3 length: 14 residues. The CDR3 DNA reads TGTGCCAGAATTGAGGGACAGGGTTGGGATGAGCAGTTCTTC. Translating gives CARIEGQGWDEQFF.

CDR3 sequence reads: CASSKTGLALYEQYF. In DNA form, the CDR3 reads TGTGCCAGCAGCAAGACGGGACTAGCTCTGTACGAGCAGTACTTC. The V gene is TRBV7-8, the J gene TRBJ2-7; 9 positions match TRBD2. Unmatched junction bases numbered 9, after V lost 5 bases and J lost 4 bases. The CDR3 spans 15 residues. CDR1 SGHVS and CDR2 FQNEAQ come from the germline V gene.

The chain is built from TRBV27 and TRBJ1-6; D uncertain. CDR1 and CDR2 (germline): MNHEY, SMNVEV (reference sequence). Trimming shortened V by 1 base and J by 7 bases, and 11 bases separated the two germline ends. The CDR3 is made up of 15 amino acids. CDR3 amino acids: CASSLLARSNSPLHF. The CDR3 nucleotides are TGTGCCAGCAGTTTATTAGCTCGGAGCAATTCACCCCTCCACTTT.

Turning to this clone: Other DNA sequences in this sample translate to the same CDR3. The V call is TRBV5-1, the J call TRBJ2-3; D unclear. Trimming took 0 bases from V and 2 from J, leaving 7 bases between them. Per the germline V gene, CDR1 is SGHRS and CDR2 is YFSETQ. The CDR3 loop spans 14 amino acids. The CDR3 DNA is TGCGCCAGCAGCTTGGACTCTTCCACAGATACGCAGTATTTT. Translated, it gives CASSLDSSTDTQYF.

Here the CDR3 reads CASGSAGLYEQYF. In DNA form, the CDR3 reads TGCGCCAGCGGCAGTGCAGGGCTCTACGAGCAGTACTTC. V is TRBV5-1 and J is TRBJ2-7, with D tentatively TRBD1 (5 bases). The CDR3 is 13 amino acids. In germline, CDR1 is SGHRS, CDR2 YFSETQ. V was trimmed by 7 bases and J by 3 bases, leaving 14 bases between them. The full variable domain, with the rest looked up from reference TRBV5-1 and TRBJ2-7, is KAGVTQTPRYLIKTRGQQVTLSCSPISGHRSVSWYQQTPGQGLQFLFEYFSETQRNKGNFPGRFSGRQFSNSRSEMNVSTLELGDSALYLCASGSAGLYEQYFGPGTRLTVT.

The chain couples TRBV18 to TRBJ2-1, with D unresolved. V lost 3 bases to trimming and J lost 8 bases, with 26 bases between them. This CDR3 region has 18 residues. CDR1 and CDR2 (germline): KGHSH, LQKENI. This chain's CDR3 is CASSPSLSVGSTQDEQFF. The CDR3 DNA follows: TGTGCCAGCTCACCGTCTCTTTCGGTTGGCAGCACGCAGGATGAGCAGTTCTTC.